A single sample is the source of the 24 T cell receptor beta chains below, sequenced in a study of T cells expressing NK-cell markers (dated by TCRdb to 2018 to 2021). Receptor amplification or capture employed 5' RACE. Sequencing took place on an Illumina HiSeq 2000. Following TCRdb reprocessing, every CDR3 protein sequence forms one entry, and DNA is not provided. The sample's records list 550,000 to 600,000 distinct CDR3 sequences. Approximately 3.5% of the sample lies in the top ten. The source material was blood T cells: a sorted CD56 or NKG2C T cell subset, CD4+ or CD8+ T cells, or bulk PBMC T cells (not recorded which). These receptors were collected from a young man in good health. Donor details come from another sample of the same person, matched by shared clones.

V usage is TRBV7-8 and J usage is TRBJ2-5; TCRdb's D gene call, TRBD1, goes unchecked for lack of DNA. Per the germline V gene, CDR1 is SGHVS and CDR2 is FQNEAQ. CDR3 size: 16 residues. CDR3 sequence reads: CASSLAGDRGEETQYF.

The rearrangement links TRBV2 to TRBJ2-2; TCRdb calls TRBD1, which cannot be checked without DNA. CDR1 is SNHLY, CDR2 FYNNEI, per germline. The CDR3 spans 15 residues. The CDR3 is CASSRDRPNTGELFF.

This rearrangement joins TRBV25-1 to TRBJ2-5. The CDR3 covers 12 residues. Germline V gives CDR1 MGHDK, CDR2 SYGVNS. Here the CDR3 reads CASSAFGEAQYF. The whole variable domain, filled in from reference TRBV25-1 and TRBJ2-5, reads EADIYQTPRYLVIGTGKKITLECSQTMGHDKMYWYQQDPGMELHLIHYSYGVNSTEKGDLSSESTVSRIRTEHFPLTLESARPSHTSQYLCASSAFGEAQYFGPGTRLLVL.

The chain couples TRBV25-1 to TRBJ2-4; the TCRdb call, TRBD1, lacks DNA for checking. The CDR3 is 14 residues long. Germline assignment: CDR1 MGHDK and CDR2 SYGVNS. CDR3 residues: CASSNAGRVDIQYF.

J is TRBJ2-5 and V is TRBV20-1; checking the TCRdb D call of TRBD2 is not possible without DNA. The length of the CDR3 is 18 residues. Looked up from germline, CDR1 is DFQATT and CDR2 is SNEGSKA (reference sequence). The CDR3 loop reads CSARGFRGDPRAKETQYF.

The chain couples TRBV30 to TRBJ2-1. Looked up from germline, CDR1 is GTSNPN and CDR2 is SVGIG (reference sequence). The CDR3 is made up of 16 amino acids. The CDR3 sequence is CAWSVWETTFFSEQFF.

V is TRBV6-5 and J is TRBJ2-3; as DNA is missing, the TRBD2 call by TCRdb cannot be tested. CDR1 MNHEY and CDR2 SVGAGI come from the germline V gene. The CDR3 has 17 residues. CDR3 protein: CASSYSPSGGGADTQYF.

V is TRBV5-1 and J is TRBJ2-1; TCRdb returns TRBD1, unconfirmable since there is no DNA. Germline V gives CDR1 SGHRS, CDR2 YFSETQ. The CDR3 runs 15 residues. CDR3 region: CASSPDGGGYNEQFF.

This rearrangement joins TRBV5-1 to TRBJ2-1; TCRdb gives TRBD1 as the D gene, but with no DNA this cannot be confirmed. Germline V gives CDR1 SGHRS, CDR2 YFSETQ. The CDR3 is 13 amino acids. CDR3 protein: CASRLGQGASQFF. The full variable domain, completed using reference TRBV5-1 and TRBJ2-1, is KAGVTQTPRYLIKTRGQQVTLSCSPISGHRSVSWYQQTPGQGLQFLFEYFSETQRNKGNFPGRFSGRQFSNSRSEMNVSTLELGDSALYLCASRLGQGASQFFGPGTRLTVL.

This chain links TRBV5-1 with TRBJ2-7. The CDR3 length is 13 residues. Germline CDR1 and CDR2: SGHRS and YFSETQ. CDR3: CASSRALTYEQYF.

This chain links TRBV20-1 with TRBJ2-1; checking the TCRdb D call of TRBD2 is not possible without DNA. CDR1 and CDR2 (germline): DFQATT, SNEGSKA (reference sequence). CDR3 length equals 16 residues. This chain's CDR3 is CSARDLEGEGYNEQFF.

V gene TRBV19 combines with J gene TRBJ2-2; TCRdb selects TRBD2, and the lack of DNA leaves this call unchecked. This CDR3 contains 14 residues. Germline CDR1 LNHDA, CDR2 SQIVND (reference sequence). The chain's CDR3 is CASSPREGFGELFF.

The genes are TRBV5-6 and TRBJ1-5; TCRdb gives TRBD1 as the D gene, but with no DNA this cannot be confirmed. From germline, CDR1 is SGHDT and CDR2 YYEEEE. The length of the CDR3 is 14 residues. CDR3 sequence reads: CASSQWGGNQPQHF. Full variable domain (remainder filled in from reference TRBV5-6 and TRBJ1-5): DAGVTQSPTHLIKTRGQQVTLRCSPKSGHDTVSWYQQALGQGPQFIFQYYEEEERQRGNFPDRFSGHQFPNYSSELNVNALLLGDSALYLCASSQWGGNQPQHFGDGTRLSIL.

The chain couples TRBV7-9 to TRBJ2-2. This CDR3 contains 15 residues. CDR1 and CDR2 from the germline V gene are SEHNR and FQNEAQ (reference sequence). CDR3 loop: CASSLSLENTGELFF.

V usage is TRBV3-1 and J usage is TRBJ2-1; without DNA, the TCRdb call of TRBD2 cannot be checked. The length of the CDR3 is 20 residues. Germline CDR1 is LGHDT and CDR2 is YNNKEL (reference sequence). CDR3 in amino acids: CASSQDYGLAGLSSYNEQFF.

The J gene is TRBJ2-2, the V gene TRBV12-3 or TRBV12-4; TCRdb's D gene call, TRBD2, goes unchecked for lack of DNA. This CDR3 comprises 18 residues. CDR3 sequence reads: CASSLGSLTSGRGRELFF.

CDR3 in amino acids: CATSDPVPGGTDTQYF. The chain is built from TRBV24-1 and TRBJ2-3; TCRdb picks TRBD1, but there is no DNA to check that call. CDR1 is KGHDR, CDR2 SFDVKD, per germline. The CDR3 runs 16 residues.

J is TRBJ1-1 and V is TRBV29-1; checking the TCRdb D call of TRBD1 is not possible without DNA. Germline V gene data show CDR1 as SQVTM and CDR2 as ANQGSEA. The CDR3 runs to 13 residues. The CDR3 spells CSAQGHLNTEVFF.

The J gene is TRBJ1-2, the V gene TRBV10-3; TCRdb designates TRBD1, a call that cannot be tested without DNA. Germline values: CDR1 ENHRY, CDR2 SYGVKD. This CDR3 region has 14 residues. CDR3 sequence: CAISEGARGPGYTF.

The V gene is TRBV7-9, the J gene TRBJ2-1; the TCRdb call, TRBD2, lacks DNA for checking. This CDR3 region has 17 residues. Germline V gives CDR1 SEHNR, CDR2 FQNEAQ (reference sequence). This CDR3 is CASSLSPRASTYNEQFF.

The CDR3 here is CATSRGGAGGDSPLHF. The chain joins TRBV15 to TRBJ1-6; lacking DNA, the TRBD1 call made by TCRdb goes unchecked. CDR3 length: 16 amino acids. The germline V gene has CDR1 LNHNV and CDR2 YYDKDF (reference sequence).

The chain recombines TRBV11-2 with TRBJ2-5; absent DNA, TCRdb's TRBD2 call cannot be checked. The CDR3 has 18 amino acids. Germline V CDR1 and CDR2: SGHAT, FQNNGV. The CDR3 loop is CASSLKPSRSSREETQYF.

The gene calls are TRBV5-1 and TRBJ2-4; as DNA is missing, the TRBD1 call by TCRdb cannot be tested. The CDR3 extends over 15 amino acids. CDR1 is SGHRS, CDR2 YFSETQ, per germline. This CDR3 reads CASSLDRVGTDIQYF.

The CDR3 sequence is CASSISKIGTTEAYEKLFF. The gene calls are TRBV5-1 and TRBJ1-4; TCRdb's D call, TRBD1, is unchecked because there is no DNA. Germline V gene lookup returns CDR1 SGHRS and CDR2 YFSETQ. The CDR3 contains 19 residues.